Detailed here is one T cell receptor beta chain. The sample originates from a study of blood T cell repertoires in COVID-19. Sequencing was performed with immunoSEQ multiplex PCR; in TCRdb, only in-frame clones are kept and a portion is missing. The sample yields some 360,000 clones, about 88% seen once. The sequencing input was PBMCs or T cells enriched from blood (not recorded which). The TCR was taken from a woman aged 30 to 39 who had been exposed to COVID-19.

This CDR3 is CASGTRTGGGETQYF. The CDR3 bases are TGTGCTAGTGGTACACGGACAGGGGGCGGAGAGACCCAGTACTTC. V gene TRBV12-5 combines with J gene TRBJ2-5; 11 bases line up with TRBD1. Germline values: CDR1 LGHNT, CDR2 FRNRAP. V dropped 5 bases and J dropped 4; count of bases not matched to a gene: 6. The CDR3 loop spans 15 amino acids.